This TCR beta chain was documented in a study of PD-L1 blockade in urothelial cancer. TCRdb's table, derived via immunoSEQ multiplex PCR, lists solely in-frame clones and lacks some. This sample has 130,000 or so clones, with roughly 83% found just once. This clone was counted once. Germline V lookup: CDR1 SQVTM, CDR2 ANQGSEA. Unmatched junction bases numbered 3, after V lost 4 bases and J lost 4 bases. The CDR3 loop spans 14 amino acids. Time point defined: pretreatment peripheral blood. The chain couples TRBV29-1 to TRBJ2-1, with 11 nucleotides matching TRBD2. The TCR comes from a man aged 50 to 60 with urothelial cancer. The input for sequencing was PBMCs, taken around atezolizumab (anti-PD-L1) treatment. DNA for the CDR3: TGCAGCGTTGTAGGGACTAGCGGTTACAATGAGCAGTTCTTC. It codes for CSVVGTSGYNEQFF.